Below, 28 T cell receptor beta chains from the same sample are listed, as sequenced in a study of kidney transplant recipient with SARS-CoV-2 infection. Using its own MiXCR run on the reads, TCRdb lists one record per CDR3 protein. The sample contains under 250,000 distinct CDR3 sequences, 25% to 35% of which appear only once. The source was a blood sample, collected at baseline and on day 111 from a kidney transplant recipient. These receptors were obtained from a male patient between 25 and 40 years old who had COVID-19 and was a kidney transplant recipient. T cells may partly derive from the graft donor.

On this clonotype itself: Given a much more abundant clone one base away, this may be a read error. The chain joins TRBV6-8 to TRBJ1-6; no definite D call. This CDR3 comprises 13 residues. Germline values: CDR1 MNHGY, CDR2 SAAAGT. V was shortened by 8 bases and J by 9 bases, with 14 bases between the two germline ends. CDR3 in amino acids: CASRDGPISPLHF. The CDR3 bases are TGTGCCAGCCGCGACGGCCCTATTTCACCCCTCCACTTT.

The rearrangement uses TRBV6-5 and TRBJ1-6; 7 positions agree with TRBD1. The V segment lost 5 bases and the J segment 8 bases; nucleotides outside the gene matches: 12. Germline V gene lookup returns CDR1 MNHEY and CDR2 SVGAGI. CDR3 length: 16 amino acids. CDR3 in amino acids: CASSERQFQGDSPLHF. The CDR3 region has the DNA TGTGCCAGCAGTGAACGACAATTCCAGGGGGATTCACCCCTCCACTTT.

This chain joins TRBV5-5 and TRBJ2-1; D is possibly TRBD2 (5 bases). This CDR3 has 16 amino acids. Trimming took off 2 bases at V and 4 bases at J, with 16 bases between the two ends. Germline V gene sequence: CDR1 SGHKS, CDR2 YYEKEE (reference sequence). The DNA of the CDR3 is TGTGCCAGCAGCTTTAGTAGGGCGGGTCCATACAATGAGCAGTTCTTC. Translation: CASSFSRAGPYNEQFF.

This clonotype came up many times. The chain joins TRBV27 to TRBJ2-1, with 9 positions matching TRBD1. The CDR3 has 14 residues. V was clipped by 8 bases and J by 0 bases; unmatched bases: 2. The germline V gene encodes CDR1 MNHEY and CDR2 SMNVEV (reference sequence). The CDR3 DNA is TGTGCCAGCCAGGACAGGGGCTCCTACAATGAGCAGTTCTTC. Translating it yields CASQDRGSYNEQFF.

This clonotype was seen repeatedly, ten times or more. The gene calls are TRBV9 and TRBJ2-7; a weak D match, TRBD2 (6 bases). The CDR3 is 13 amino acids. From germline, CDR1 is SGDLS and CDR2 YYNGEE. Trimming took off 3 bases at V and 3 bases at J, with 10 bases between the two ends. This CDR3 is CASSGSGSYEQYF. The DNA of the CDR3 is TGTGCCAGCAGCGGTAGCGGCAGCTACGAGCAGTACTTC.

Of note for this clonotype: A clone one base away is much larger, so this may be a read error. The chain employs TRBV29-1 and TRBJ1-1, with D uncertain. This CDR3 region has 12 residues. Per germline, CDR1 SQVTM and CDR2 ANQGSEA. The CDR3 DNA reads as TGCAACGTTTGTGAGGGCCACACTGAAGCTTTCTTT. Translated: CNVCEGHTEAFF.

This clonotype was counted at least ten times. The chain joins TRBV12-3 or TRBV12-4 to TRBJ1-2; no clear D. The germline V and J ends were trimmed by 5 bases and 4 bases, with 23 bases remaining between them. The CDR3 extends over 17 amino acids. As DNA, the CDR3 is TGTGCCAGCAGTGTTCATCACAGCTTCCGAAAGACCTATGGCTACACCTTC. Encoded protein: CASSVHHSFRKTYGYTF.

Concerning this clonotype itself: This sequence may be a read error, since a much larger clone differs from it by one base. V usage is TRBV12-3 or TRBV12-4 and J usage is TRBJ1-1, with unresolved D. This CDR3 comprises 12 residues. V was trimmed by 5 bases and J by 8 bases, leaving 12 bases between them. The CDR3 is CASSAGRREAFF. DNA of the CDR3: TGTGCCAGCAGTGCTGGGAGAAGAGAAGCTTTCTTT.

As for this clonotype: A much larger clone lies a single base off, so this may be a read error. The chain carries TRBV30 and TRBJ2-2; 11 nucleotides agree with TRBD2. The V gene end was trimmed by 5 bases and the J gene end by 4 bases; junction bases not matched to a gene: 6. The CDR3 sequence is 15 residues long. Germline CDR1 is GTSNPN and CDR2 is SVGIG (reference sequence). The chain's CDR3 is CAWAVAGGGTGELFF. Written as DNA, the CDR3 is TGTGCCTGGGCCGTAGCGGGAGGGGGCACCGGGGAGCTGTTTTTT.

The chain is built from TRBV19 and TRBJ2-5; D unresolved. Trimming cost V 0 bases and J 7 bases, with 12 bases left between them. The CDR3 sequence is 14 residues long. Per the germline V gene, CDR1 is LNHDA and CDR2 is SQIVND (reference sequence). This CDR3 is CASSIEAMKGTQYF. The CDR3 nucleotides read TGTGCCAGTAGTATAGAGGCCATGAAGGGGACCCAGTACTTC.

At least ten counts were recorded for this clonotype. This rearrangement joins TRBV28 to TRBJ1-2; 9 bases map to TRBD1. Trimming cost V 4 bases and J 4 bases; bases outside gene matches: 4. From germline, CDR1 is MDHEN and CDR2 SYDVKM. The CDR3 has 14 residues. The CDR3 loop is CASSSDRGVYGYTF. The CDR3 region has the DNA TGTGCCAGCAGTTCCGACAGGGGGGTCTATGGCTACACCTTC.

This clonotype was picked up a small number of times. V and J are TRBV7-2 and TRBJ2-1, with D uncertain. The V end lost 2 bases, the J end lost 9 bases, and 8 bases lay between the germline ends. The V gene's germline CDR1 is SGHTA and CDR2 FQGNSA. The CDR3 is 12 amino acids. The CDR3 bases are TGTGCCAGCAGCTTACCCCCCAGTGAGCAGTTCTTC. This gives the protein CASSLPPSEQFF.

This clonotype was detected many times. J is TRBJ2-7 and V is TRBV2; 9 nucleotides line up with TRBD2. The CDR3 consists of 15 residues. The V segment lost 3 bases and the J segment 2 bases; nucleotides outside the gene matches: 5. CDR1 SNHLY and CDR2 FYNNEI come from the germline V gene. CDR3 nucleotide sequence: TGTGCCAGCAGTGATGGGCTAGCGGGAACCTACGAGCAGTACTTC. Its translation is CASSDGLAGTYEQYF.

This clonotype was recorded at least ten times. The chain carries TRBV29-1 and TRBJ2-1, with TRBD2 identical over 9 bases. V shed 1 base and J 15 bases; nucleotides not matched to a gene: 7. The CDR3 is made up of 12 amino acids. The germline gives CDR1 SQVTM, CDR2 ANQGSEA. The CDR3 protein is CSVEGGGAGWFF. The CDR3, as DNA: TGCAGCGTTGAAGGCGGGGGGGCCGGTTGGTTCTTC.

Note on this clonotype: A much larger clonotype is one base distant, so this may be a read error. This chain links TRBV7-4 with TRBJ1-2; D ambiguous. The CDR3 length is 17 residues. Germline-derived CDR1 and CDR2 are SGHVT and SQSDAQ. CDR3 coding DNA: TGTGCCGGCAGCCCGGCCATTTCAGCTCGAAAGACCTATGGCTACACCTTC. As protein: CAGSPAISARKTYGYTF.

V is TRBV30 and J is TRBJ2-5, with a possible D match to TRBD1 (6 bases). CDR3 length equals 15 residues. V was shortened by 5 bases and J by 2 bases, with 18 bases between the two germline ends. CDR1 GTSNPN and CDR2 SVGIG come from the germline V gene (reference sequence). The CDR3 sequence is CAWGARGSLQETQYF. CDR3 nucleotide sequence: TGTGCCTGGGGTGCTAGGGGGAGCCTTCAAGAGACCCAGTACTTC.

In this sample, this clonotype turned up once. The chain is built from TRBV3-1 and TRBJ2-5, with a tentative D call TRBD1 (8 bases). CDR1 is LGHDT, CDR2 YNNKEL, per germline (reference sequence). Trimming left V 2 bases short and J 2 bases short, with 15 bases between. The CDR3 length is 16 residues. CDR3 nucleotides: TGTGCCAGCAGCCAATACAGGGGGGGGGCTCAAGAGACCCAGTACTTC. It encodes CASSQYRGGAQETQYF.

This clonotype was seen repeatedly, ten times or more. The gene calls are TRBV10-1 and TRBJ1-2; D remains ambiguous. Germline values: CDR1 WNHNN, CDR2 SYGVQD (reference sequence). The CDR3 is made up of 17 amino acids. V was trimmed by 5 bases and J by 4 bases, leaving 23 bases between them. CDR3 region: CASSTKLRSRKTYGYTF. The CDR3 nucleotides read TGCGCCAGCAGTACCAAGTTAAGATCGCGAAAGACCTATGGCTACACCTTC.

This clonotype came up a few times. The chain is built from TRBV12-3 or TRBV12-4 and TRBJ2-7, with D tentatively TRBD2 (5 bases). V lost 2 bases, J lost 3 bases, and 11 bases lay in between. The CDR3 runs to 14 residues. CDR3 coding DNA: TGTGCCAGCAGTTTACCGGGGAAGATCTACGAGCAGTACTTC. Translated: CASSLPGKIYEQYF.

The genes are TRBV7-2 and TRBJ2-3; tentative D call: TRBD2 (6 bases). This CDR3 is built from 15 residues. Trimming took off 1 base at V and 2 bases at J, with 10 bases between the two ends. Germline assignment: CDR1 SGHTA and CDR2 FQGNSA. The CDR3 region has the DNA TGTGCCAGCAGCTTAGGTAGCGGACCCACAGATACGCAGTATTTT. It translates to CASSLGSGPTDTQYF.

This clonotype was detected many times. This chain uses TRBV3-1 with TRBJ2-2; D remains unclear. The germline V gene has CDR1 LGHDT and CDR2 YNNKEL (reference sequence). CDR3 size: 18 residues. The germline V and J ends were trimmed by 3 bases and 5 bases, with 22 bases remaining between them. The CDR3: CASSQGSPISGLTGELFF. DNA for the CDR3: TGTGCCAGCAGCCAGGGCTCTCCCATTTCAGGCTTGACCGGGGAGCTGTTTTTT. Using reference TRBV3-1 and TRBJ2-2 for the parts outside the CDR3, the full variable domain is DTAVSQTPKYLVTQMGNDKSIKCEQNLGHDTMYWYKQDSKKFLKIMFSYNNKELIINETVPNRFSPKSPDKAHLNLHINSLELGDSAVYFCASSQGSPISGLTGELFFGEGSRLTVL.

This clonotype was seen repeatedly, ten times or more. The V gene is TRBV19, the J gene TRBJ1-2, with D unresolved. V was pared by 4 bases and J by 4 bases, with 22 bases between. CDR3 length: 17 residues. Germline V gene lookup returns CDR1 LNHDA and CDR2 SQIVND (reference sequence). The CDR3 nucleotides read TGTGCCAGTAGTAGGAGGACGACAAATCGAAAGACCTATGGCTACACCTTC. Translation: CASSRRTTNRKTYGYTF.

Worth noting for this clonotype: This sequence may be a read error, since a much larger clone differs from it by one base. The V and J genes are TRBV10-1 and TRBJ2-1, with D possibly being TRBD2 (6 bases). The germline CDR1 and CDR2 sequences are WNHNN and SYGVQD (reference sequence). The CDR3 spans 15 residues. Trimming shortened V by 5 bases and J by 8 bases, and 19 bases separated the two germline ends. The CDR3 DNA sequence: TGCGCCAGCAGTAGGGCTAGCGTCCAGGTAGATGAGCAGTTCTTC. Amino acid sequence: CASSRASVQVDEQFF.

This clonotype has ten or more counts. CDR3 protein: CASSHLAESTDTQYF. The CDR3 bases are TGTGCCAGCAGCCATTTAGCGGAAAGCACAGATACGCAGTATTTT. The chain carries TRBV4-2 and TRBJ2-3, with TRBD2 as a possible D gene (6 bases). The CDR3 has 15 amino acids. Trimming stripped 3 bases from V and 0 bases from J, with 10 bases between. CDR1 LGHNA and CDR2 YNFKEQ come from the germline V gene.

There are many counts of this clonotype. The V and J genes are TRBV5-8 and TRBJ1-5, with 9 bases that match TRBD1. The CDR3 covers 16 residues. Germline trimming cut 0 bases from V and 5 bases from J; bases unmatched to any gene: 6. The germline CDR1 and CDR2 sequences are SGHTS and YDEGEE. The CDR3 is CASSLGRDRAYQPQHF. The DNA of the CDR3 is TGTGCCAGCAGCTTGGGCCGGGACAGGGCTTATCAGCCCCAGCATTTT.

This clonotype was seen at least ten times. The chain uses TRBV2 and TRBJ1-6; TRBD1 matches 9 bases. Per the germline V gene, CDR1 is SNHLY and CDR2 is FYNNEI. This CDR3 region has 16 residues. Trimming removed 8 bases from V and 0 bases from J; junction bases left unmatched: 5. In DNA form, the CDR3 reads TGTGCCAGCGCCGGGACAGGGAGCTCCTATAATTCACCCCTCCACTTT. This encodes CASAGTGSSYNSPLHF.

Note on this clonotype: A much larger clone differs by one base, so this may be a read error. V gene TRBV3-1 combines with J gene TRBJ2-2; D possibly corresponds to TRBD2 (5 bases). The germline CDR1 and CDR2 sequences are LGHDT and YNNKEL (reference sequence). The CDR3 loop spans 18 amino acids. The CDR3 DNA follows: TGTGCCAGCAGCGTTGATCGTCCCATTTCAGGCTTGACCGGGGAGCTGCTTTTT. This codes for CASSVDRPISGLTGELLF. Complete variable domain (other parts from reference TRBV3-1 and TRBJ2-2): DTAVSQTPKYLVTQMGNDKSIKCEQNLGHDTMYWYKQDSKKFLKIMFSYNNKELIINETVPNRFSPKSPDKAHLNLHINSLELGDSAVYFCASSVDRPISGLTGELLFGEGSRLTVL.

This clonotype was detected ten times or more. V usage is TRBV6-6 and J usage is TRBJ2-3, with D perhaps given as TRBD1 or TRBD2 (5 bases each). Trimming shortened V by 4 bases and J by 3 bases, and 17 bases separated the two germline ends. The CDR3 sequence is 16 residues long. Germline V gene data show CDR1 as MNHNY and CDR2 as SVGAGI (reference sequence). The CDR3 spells CASSSPGPRNTDTQYF. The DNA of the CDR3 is TGTGCCAGCAGTTCCCCGGGACCGCGGAATACAGATACGCAGTATTTT.